These T cell receptor beta chains were read from a single sample in a study of Graves' ophthalmopathy and Graves' hyperthyroidism. TCRdb re-called the multiplex PCR reads through MiXCR, storing one row per CDR3 protein. The sample has roughly 220,000 distinct CDR3 sequences; about 46% are singletons. Specimen: peripheral blood. All receptors come from an adult man with Graves' ophthalmopathy. The CDR3 runs from the conserved cysteine through the conserved F or W. Fields, in order: clone size, D gene, CDR3 length, V gene, J gene, CDR3 DNA, CDR3 protein. The D gene is left open where the match is weak. The size entry is marked missing in some rows and otherwise reads once, few, many or a size class.

clone_size: NA
d_call: NA
cdr3_length: 15
v_call: TRBV27
j_call: TRBJ2-5
cdr3_nt: TGTGCCAGCAGAGGATACCTCGGGCTCCAAGAGACCCAGTACTTC
cdr3_aa: CASRGYLGLQETQYF

clone_size: NA
d_call: TRBD1
cdr3_length: 16
v_call: TRBV2
j_call: TRBJ1-4
cdr3_nt: TGTGCCAGCAGCCAAGCCCCGACAGGGGGCGCTGAAAAACTGTTTTTT
cdr3_aa: CASSQAPTGGAEKLFF

clone_size: NA
d_call: NA
cdr3_length: 14
v_call: TRBV4-1
j_call: TRBJ1-2
cdr3_nt: TGCGCCAGCAGCCCTCTAGCCGGTGGCTATGGCTACACCTTC
cdr3_aa: CASSPLAGGYGYTF

clone_size: NA
d_call: TRBD1
cdr3_length: 19
v_call: TRBV5-8
j_call: TRBJ2-7
cdr3_nt: TGCGCCAGCAGCGACCCATCCCGGACAGGGGGTTCCAACTCCTACGAGCAGTACTTC
cdr3_aa: CASSDPSRTGGSNSYEQYF

clone_size: NA
d_call: NA
cdr3_length: 15
v_call: TRBV7-2
j_call: TRBJ1-5
cdr3_nt: TGTGCCAGCAGCTCCCCCCCCGGAAGCAATCAGCCCCAGCATTTT
cdr3_aa: CASSSPPGSNQPQHF

clone_size: NA
d_call: NA
cdr3_length: 16
v_call: TRBV5-8
j_call: TRBJ1-1
cdr3_nt: TGTGCCAGCAGCTTAGTCCGGGTTGGGTTTAACACTGAAGCTTTCTTT
cdr3_aa: CASSLVRVGFNTEAFF

clone_size: NA
d_call: TRBD1
cdr3_length: 12
v_call: TRBV9
j_call: TRBJ2-7
cdr3_nt: TGTGCCAGCAGCCAAGTCCGGGACAGAGTCTACTTC
cdr3_aa: CASSQVRDRVYF

clone_size: few
d_call: NA
cdr3_length: 11
v_call: TRBV10-2
j_call: TRBJ2-7
cdr3_nt: TGCGCCAGCATAGGTTTGCACGAGCAGTACTTC
cdr3_aa: CASIGLHEQYF

clone_size: NA
d_call: NA
cdr3_length: 14
v_call: TRBV29-1
j_call: TRBJ2-7
cdr3_nt: TGCAGCGCCGAAGGCGGACCGAGCTCCTACGAGCAGTACTTC
cdr3_aa: CSAEGGPSSYEQYF

clone_size: NA
d_call: NA
cdr3_length: 13
v_call: TRBV7-9
j_call: TRBJ1-2
cdr3_nt: TGTGCCAGCAGCTTAAACGGGCCTTCTGGCTACACCTTC
cdr3_aa: CASSLNGPSGYTF

clone_size: NA
d_call: NA
cdr3_length: 13
v_call: TRBV7-9
j_call: TRBJ1-2
cdr3_nt: TGTGCCAGCAGCTGGGAGGCAGGGAATGGCTACACCTTC
cdr3_aa: CASSWEAGNGYTF

clone_size: NA
d_call: TRBD2
cdr3_length: 13
v_call: TRBV2
j_call: TRBJ2-3
cdr3_nt: TGTGCCAGCAGGTATAGCGGGAGGGATACGCAGTATTTT
cdr3_aa: CASRYSGRDTQYF

clone_size: NA
d_call: TRBD1
cdr3_length: 15
v_call: TRBV28
j_call: TRBJ1-5
cdr3_nt: TGTGCCAGCAGGGCCGGGGGACAGATCAATCAGCCCCAGCATTTT
cdr3_aa: CASRAGGQINQPQHF

clone_size: NA
d_call: TRBD1
cdr3_length: 14
v_call: TRBV5-1
j_call: TRBJ2-5
cdr3_nt: TGCGCCAGCTACGCAGGGACAGGGAGGGAGACCCAGTACTTC
cdr3_aa: CASYAGTGRETQYF

clone_size: many
d_call: TRBD2
cdr3_length: 16
v_call: TRBV15
j_call: TRBJ2-5
cdr3_nt: TGTGCCACCAGCAGGAGGACTAGCGGTATCCAAGAGACCCAGTACTTC
cdr3_aa: CATSRRTSGIQETQYF

clone_size: NA
d_call: NA
cdr3_length: 14
v_call: TRBV12-3/TRBV12-4
j_call: TRBJ1-1
cdr3_nt: TGTGCCAGCAGGGCATACAGGGCCTCCAATGAAGCTTTCTTT
cdr3_aa: CASRAYRASNEAFF

clone_size: few
d_call: TRBD2
cdr3_length: 16
v_call: TRBV7-3
j_call: TRBJ2-5
cdr3_nt: TGTGCCAGCAGCGTATTCGGCGGGGGGGCAAGGGAGACCCAGTACTTC
cdr3_aa: CASSVFGGGARETQYF

clone_size: NA
d_call: TRBD2
cdr3_length: 17
v_call: TRBV7-2
j_call: TRBJ2-2
cdr3_nt: TGTGCCAGCACCCCGGGACTAGCGGGATCGAACACCGGGGAGCTGTTTTTT
cdr3_aa: CASTPGLAGSNTGELFF

clone_size: few
d_call: TRBD1
cdr3_length: 15
v_call: TRBV2
j_call: TRBJ1-4
cdr3_nt: TGTGCCAGCAGTTTGGGGGACAGGGAAATCGAAAAACTGTTTTTT
cdr3_aa: CASSLGDREIEKLFF

clone_size: NA
d_call: NA
cdr3_length: 12
v_call: TRBV20-1
j_call: TRBJ2-7
cdr3_nt: TGCAGTGCTAGTTTGGGGGGGGCTGGGCAGTACTTC
cdr3_aa: CSASLGGAGQYF

clone_size: many
d_call: NA
cdr3_length: 14
v_call: TRBV7-2
j_call: TRBJ2-7
cdr3_nt: TGTGCCAGCAGGCCGGGGGGCCTCTCCTACGAGCAGTACTTC
cdr3_aa: CASRPGGLSYEQYF

clone_size: NA
d_call: TRBD2
cdr3_length: 16
v_call: TRBV2
j_call: TRBJ2-1
cdr3_nt: TGTGCCAGCAGCTCCAGACTAGCGGGGGGGACGCATGAGCAGTTCTTC
cdr3_aa: CASSSRLAGGTHEQFF